This TCR beta chain is drawn from a study of Ad26.COV2.S vaccination and SARS-CoV-2 variants. Study-wide results and limits: Placebo recipients trailed vaccine recipients in spike-specific TCR breadth.

Measured with immunoSEQ multiplex PCR; TCRdb has only the in-frame clones, and not every one. The table shows about 380,000 clones, with around 82% occurring only once. From germline, CDR1 is MNHEY and CDR2 SVGAGI. The CDR3 runs to 13 residues. With 10 bases removed from V and 0 bases from J, the gap between germline ends came to 13 bases. Treatment meaning: some 19 received Ad26.COV2.S at low or high dose, single or two shots; about 5 received placebo; per-sample allocation not given. Material that was analyzed had been drawn on day 63 after the first vaccine or placebo injection. Concerning this clone: Its specificity is not known.

This clonotype was sampled from a person aged 18-65 years who received the Ad26.COV2.S COVID-19 vaccine or a placebo. J is TRBJ2-7 and V is TRBV6-5; perhaps D is TRBD1 or TRBD2 (6 bases each). The sample was peripheral blood, taken in a trial of Ad26.COV2.S vaccine versus placebo. The CDR3 DNA reads as TGTGCCACGAAAGGGGGGACCTCCTACGAGCAGTACTTC. Translated, it gives CATKGGTSYEQYF.